This T cell receptor (beta chain) was recovered during a study of lymphopenia after photon versus proton radiotherapy. In regard to this clone: Its antigen is undetermined.

Germline CDR1 is SEHNR and CDR2 is FQNEAQ (reference sequence). V dropped 4 bases and J dropped 3 bases, with 13 bases sitting between them. This CDR3 contains 15 residues. Profiled with immunoSEQ multiplex PCR; TCRdb holds only in-frame clones, not every one. The sample holds tens of thousands of clones, roughly nine tenths seen once. Points from the study as a whole: Photon-treated patients lost naive T cells and TCR diversity; proton-treated stayed stable.

The sequence was collected from a woman aged 45-65 years with cholangiocarcinoma. This chain connects TRBV7-9 to TRBJ1-3; the D is unclear. The input for sequencing was peripheral blood, taken from a patient treated with photon-based radiotherapy. CDR3: CASSSTAQIGNTIYF. The CDR3 nucleotides are TGTGCCAGCAGCTCCACGGCTCAAATTGGAAACACCATATATTTT.